A single sample is the source of the 18 T cell receptor beta chains below, sequenced in a study of read filtering for tumor transcriptome and immune sequencing. Molecular barcoded adaptors covering alpha/delta and beta/gamma chains were used on 400 ng RNA. MiXCR, run by TCRdb on the reads, gives a single entry per CDR3 protein. Altogether around 140,000 distinct CDR3 sequences are present, under 15% being singletons, with the ten largest covering just under 8.5%. Sequenced sample: a population of CD138-negative cells sorted from bone marrow. These receptors were collected from a donor at least 40 years old with multiple myeloma.

Comments on this clonotype: This may arise from a read error, as a much more abundant clone is one base away. The chain joins TRBV15 to TRBJ2-3; 8 bases agree with TRBD2. Germline-derived CDR1 and CDR2 are LNHNV and YYDKDF (reference sequence). This CDR3 comprises 14 residues. The CDR3: CATSRSGSTDAQYF. DNA for the CDR3: TGTGCCACCAGCAGGAGCGGGAGCACAGATGCGCAGTATTTT.

This clonotype was observed at least ten times. DNA of the CDR3: TGTGCCAGTAGTTCACCTACGACAGGGGGCTTTAGCGGCTACACCTTC. Residues: CASSSPTTGGFSGYTF. The chain links TRBV19 to TRBJ1-2, with 10 bases that match TRBD1. V dropped 5 bases and J dropped 8; count of bases not matched to a gene: 14. This CDR3 has 16 amino acids. The V gene's germline CDR1 is LNHDA and CDR2 SQIVND (reference sequence).

The chain carries TRBV12-3 or TRBV12-4 and TRBJ2-3; 10 bases map to TRBD2. The CDR3 consists of 16 residues. Trimming took 2 bases from V and 5 from J; bases not matched to a gene: 7. CDR3 nucleotides: TGTGCCAGCAGTTTAAGGCTAGCGGGAGAAGGAGATACGCAGTATTTT. Translated, it gives CASSLRLAGEGDTQYF.

This clonotype occurred once. A much more abundant neighbour one base away suggests this may be a read error. V and J are TRBV7-2 and TRBJ2-5, with D perhaps TRBD2 (5 bases). Per the germline V gene, CDR1 is SGHTA and CDR2 is FQGNSA. This CDR3 contains 15 residues. Written as DNA, the CDR3 is TGTGCCAGCAGCCGTGGACTTCCTGGACCAGAGACCCGGTACTTC. It translates to CASSRGLPGPETRYF.

This clonotype was observed many times. The rearrangement joins TRBV27 to TRBJ2-1, with no clear D. This CDR3 comprises 14 residues. Deletions cut 5 bases from V and 5 bases from J, with 13 bases between. Per the germline V gene, CDR1 is MNHEY and CDR2 is SMNVEV (reference sequence). The CDR3 region is CASSPGVANNEQFF. CDR3 DNA: TGTGCCAGCAGTCCCGGAGTCGCAAACAATGAGCAGTTCTTC.

The chain employs TRBV4-1 and TRBJ1-5; the match to TRBD1 covers 7 bases. The CDR3 length is 15 residues. In germline, CDR1 is MGHRA, CDR2 YSYEKL. The V gene end was trimmed by 3 bases and the J gene end by 4 bases; junction bases not matched to a gene: 6. CDR3 residues: CASSQAGQINQPQHF. The CDR3 bases are TGCGCCAGCAGCCAGGCGGGACAGATAAATCAGCCCCAGCATTTT.

A note on this clonotype: A much more abundant neighbour one base away suggests this may be a read error. The chain carries TRBV7-2 and TRBJ2-5, with TRBD1 identical over 9 bases. The V segment lost 8 bases and the J segment 4 bases; nucleotides outside the gene matches: 14. The CDR3 spans 16 residues. CDR1 and CDR2 (germline): SGHTA, FQGNSA. The CDR3 reads CASGHRGRSVVETQYF. The CDR3 bases are TGTGCCAGCGGCCACAGGGGGCGAAGTGTTGTAGAGACCCAGTACTTC. Filled out from reference TRBV7-2 and TRBJ2-5, the complete variable domain reads GAGVSQSPSNKVTEKGKDVELRCDPISGHTALYWYRQSLGQGLEFLIYFQGNSAPDKSGLPSDRFSAERTGGSVSTLTIQRTQQEDSAVYLCASGHRGRSVVETQYFGPGTRLLVL.

The chain employs TRBV6-5 and TRBJ2-7; D is undetermined. Deletions cut 5 bases from V and 6 bases from J, with 17 bases between. This CDR3 contains 14 residues. Germline CDR1 and CDR2: MNHEY and SVGAGI. CDR3 sequence (DNA): TGTGCCAGCAGTCCCAACTGGGGTTTTGTCGAGCAGTACTTC. It is translated as CASSPNWGFVEQYF.

This clonotype was found many times. The rearrangement links TRBV6-5 to TRBJ2-1; 9 bases line up with TRBD2. J gave up 5 bases and V 0 bases, and 8 bases lay outside the gene matches. CDR1 and CDR2 (germline): MNHEY, SVGAGI. This CDR3 is built from 17 residues. CDR3 residues: CASSYSRGPSGNNEQFF. CDR3 DNA: TGTGCCAGCAGTTACTCGCGGGGGCCTAGCGGGAACAATGAGCAGTTCTTC.

This clonotype occurred a few times. The V gene is TRBV11-3, the J gene TRBJ2-1, with a tentative D call TRBD2 (5 bases). In germline, CDR1 is SGHNT, CDR2 YENEEA. This CDR3 contains 12 residues. Trimming stripped 5 bases from V and 16 bases from J, with 18 bases between. The CDR3 bases are TGTGCCAGCAGCGGCACTAGTGAGAATTCATTCTTC. It codes for CASSGTSENSFF.

On this clonotype: A much larger clone is a single base away; this may be a read error. The gene calls are TRBV7-9 and TRBJ2-2; D is ambiguous. The CDR3 totals 14 residues. The germline V gene encodes CDR1 SEHNR and CDR2 FQNEAQ (reference sequence). In DNA form, the CDR3 reads TGTGTCAGCAGCTTATCAGCGCCGACCGGGGAGCTGTTTTTT. This sequence encodes CVSSLSAPTGELFF. Full variable domain (remainder filled in from reference TRBV7-9 and TRBJ2-2): DTGVSQNPRHKITKRGQNVTFRCDPISEHNRLYWYRQTLGQGPEFLTYFQNEAQLEKSRLLSDRFSAERPKGSFSTLEIQRTEQGDSAMYLCVSSLSAPTGELFFGEGSRLTVL.

As to this clonotype: This could be a read error, since a much larger clone is one nucleotide away. The J gene is TRBJ2-5, the V gene TRBV28, with a possible D match to TRBD1 (7 bases). Germline CDR1 and CDR2: MDHEN and SYDVKM. CDR3 length: 14 residues. CDR3 loop: CASTPGGIWETRYF. The CDR3 DNA follows: TGTGCCAGCACCCCAGGGGGGATTTGGGAGACCCGGTACTTC.

This clonotype has at least ten counts. The chain couples TRBV5-1 to TRBJ2-1; 14 bases are shared with TRBD2. With V trimmed by 3 bases and J by 2 bases, 7 bases remained unmatched. Germline V gives CDR1 SGHRS, CDR2 YFSETQ. CDR3 size: 18 residues. The CDR3 region is CASSWGTSGRRAYNEQFF. The DNA of the CDR3 is TGCGCCAGCAGCTGGGGGACTAGCGGGAGAAGGGCCTACAATGAGCAGTTCTTC. Complete variable domain (other parts from reference TRBV5-1 and TRBJ2-1): KAGVTQTPRYLIKTRGQQVTLSCSPISGHRSVSWYQQTPGQGLQFLFEYFSETQRNKGNFPGRFSGRQFSNSRSEMNVSTLELGDSALYLCASSWGTSGRRAYNEQFFGPGTRLTVL.

This clonotype has a count of ten or more. V gene TRBV27 combines with J gene TRBJ2-2, with 11 bases aligning to TRBD1. V shed 5 bases and J 5 bases; nucleotides not matched to a gene: 7. Germline values: CDR1 MNHEY, CDR2 SMNVEV (reference sequence). This CDR3 is 16 amino acids long. CDR3 bases: TGTGCCAGCAGTGGCGGGACAGGGGGTTCGACCGGGGAGCTGTTTTTT. It yields the protein CASSGGTGGSTGELFF.

This clonotype was seen ten or more times. The chain joins TRBV15 to TRBJ1-1; no reliable D call. Trimming pared 1 base from V and 2 bases from J, leaving 5 bases between. There are 13 residues in the CDR3. Looked up from germline, CDR1 is LNHNV and CDR2 is YYDKDF (reference sequence). The CDR3, as DNA: TGTGCCACCAGCAGAGGGGCTAACACTGAAGCTTTCTTT. Amino acids: CATSRGANTEAFF.

About this clonotype: A single base separates this from a much larger clone, so it may be a read error. The J gene is TRBJ2-1, the V gene TRBV6-2 or TRBV6-3; TRBD2 matches 8 bases. The ends lost 7 bases at V and 6 bases at J; junction bases unmatched: 5. Germline V CDR1 and CDR2: MNHEY, SVGEGT. The CDR3 spans 13 residues. The CDR3 reads CASKTSGSNEQFF. CDR3 nucleotides: TGTGCCAGCAAAACTAGCGGTTCCAATGAGCAGTTCTTC.

This clonotype was detected ten times or more. The rearrangement uses TRBV7-9 and TRBJ2-1; 8 bases are a match to TRBD2. Germline CDR1 and CDR2: SEHNR and FQNEAQ (reference sequence). This CDR3 is built from 15 residues. The trim removed 1 base at V and 2 bases at J, leaving 1 base unmatched. Here the CDR3 DNA reads TGTGCCAGCAGCTTAGTAGCGGGAACCTACAATGAGCAGTTCTTC. It encodes CASSLVAGTYNEQFF.

This clonotype was counted many times. The J gene is TRBJ2-1, the V gene TRBV9; possibly TRBD2 for D (6 bases). Trimming left V 3 bases short and J 0 bases short, with 22 bases between. This CDR3 has 19 amino acids. CDR1 and CDR2 from the germline V gene are SGDLS and YYNGEE. CDR3 sequence: CASSEPLAGTTSSYNEQFF. The CDR3 DNA reads TGTGCCAGCAGCGAGCCCTTGGCGGGTACGACTAGCTCCTACAATGAGCAGTTCTTC.